This T cell receptor (beta chain) was sequenced during a study of blood T cell repertoires in COVID-19. TCRdb's table, derived via immunoSEQ multiplex PCR, lists solely in-frame clones and lacks some. The repertoire holds over 65,000 clones, more than 80% seen once, with about 25% in the top ten. The CDR3 is 14 amino acids. Deletions cut 10 bases from V and 4 bases from J, with 17 bases between. The germline CDR1 and CDR2 sequences are LNHDA and SQIVND (reference sequence). Sequencing used peripheral blood. The V and J genes are TRBV19 and TRBJ1-3; D ambiguous. This clonotype was obtained from a man aged 50 or older with active or convalescent COVID-19. CDR3 coding DNA: TGTGCCACCAAGAGCCGGGAGGGAGGAAACACCATATATTTT. Residues: CATKSREGGNTIYF.